Following are 29 T cell receptor beta chains from one sample sequenced in a study of response to subunit inactivated influenza vaccine. Each CDR3 protein is one row after TCRdb ran MiXCR on the RT-PCR reads. Of 800,000 or so distinct CDR3 sequences listed, around 21% are singletons. Sequenced here: PBMCs from blood, sampled around 5 days after vaccination. The receptors stem from a man aged 45-65 years who received an inactivated influenza vaccine.

In its sample, this clonotype was seen many times. V usage is TRBV27 and J usage is TRBJ2-1, with TRBD1 matching over 8 bases. V trimming: 5 bases; J trimming: 7 bases; junction bases outside the gene matches: 10. Germline lookup yields CDR1 MNHEY and CDR2 SMNVEV (reference sequence). This CDR3 comprises 15 residues. CDR3 sequence: CASSPLGQGMNEQFF. CDR3 DNA: TGTGCCAGCAGTCCCCTCGGACAGGGTATGAATGAGCAGTTCTTC.

There are a few counts of this clonotype. The chain couples TRBV20-1 to TRBJ2-2; TRBD1 might be the D (6 bases). CDR3 length: 15 amino acids. V was cut by 0 bases and J by 1 base, with 9 bases left in between. The germline V gene has CDR1 DFQATT and CDR2 SNEGSKA (reference sequence). The CDR3 DNA follows: TGCAGTGCTAGAGATTTGGACAGGAACACCGGGGAGCTGTTTTTT. Translation gives CSARDLDRNTGELFF.

This clonotype was observed a few times. CDR3 residues: CSADSNYGYTF. In DNA form, the CDR3 reads TGCAGCGCCGACAGTAACTATGGCTACACCTTC. The rearrangement links TRBV29-1 to TRBJ1-2; tentatively, D is TRBD1 (5 bases). The germline V and J ends were trimmed by 7 bases and 1 base, with 7 bases remaining between them. From germline, CDR1 is SQVTM and CDR2 ANQGSEA. The CDR3 spans 11 residues.

This chain uses TRBV7-9 with TRBJ2-3, with D possibly being TRBD1 (5 bases). Per the germline V gene, CDR1 is SEHNR and CDR2 is FQNEAQ (reference sequence). CDR3 length equals 15 residues. V was trimmed by 5 bases and J by 4 bases, leaving 16 bases between them. CDR3 DNA sequence: TGTGCCAGCAGCGCAACCCAGGGTACGGCAGATACGCAGTATTTT. Protein sequence: CASSATQGTADTQYF.

This clonotype was seen a handful of times. The rearrangement links TRBV20-1 to TRBJ2-7; possible D gene TRBD2, 6 bases. Germline-derived CDR1 and CDR2 are DFQATT and SNEGSKA (reference sequence). With 8 bases removed from V and 3 bases from J, the gap between germline ends came to 29 bases. The CDR3 loop spans 17 amino acids. This chain's CDR3 is CSSLPGWGDQSGYEQYF. In DNA form, the CDR3 reads TGCAGTTCCTTACCTGGGTGGGGGGACCAATCCGGCTACGAGCAGTACTTC.

The table lists this clonotype with many counts. V is TRBV29-1 and J is TRBJ2-7, with 8 bases aligning to TRBD1. Trimming cost V 3 bases and J 3 bases; bases outside gene matches: 1. The CDR3 runs 12 residues. The germline V gene encodes CDR1 SQVTM and CDR2 ANQGSEA. The CDR3 region is CSVEDRVYEQYF. In DNA form, the CDR3 reads TGCAGCGTTGAGGACAGGGTCTACGAGCAGTACTTC.

This clonotype was detected only a few times. The chain employs TRBV6-5 and TRBJ1-6, with 7 bases lining up with TRBD1. Trimming took 2 bases from V and 7 from J; bases not matched to a gene: 2. The CDR3 totals 14 residues. CDR1 and CDR2 (germline): MNHEY, SVGAGI. CDR3 nucleotide sequence: TGTGCCAGCAGTTACGACAGGGAAAATTCACCCCTCCACTTT. Encoded protein: CASSYDRENSPLHF.

This clonotype was seen only a few times. V gene TRBV7-2 combines with J gene TRBJ2-7; TRBD2 aligns across 7 bases. The CDR3 sequence is 14 residues long. V shed 5 bases, J shed 3 bases, and the junction held 7 bases outside the gene matches. Germline assignment: CDR1 SGHTA and CDR2 FQGNSA. This chain's CDR3 is CASSPGGLIYEQYF. The CDR3 region has the DNA TGTGCCAGCAGCCCGGGGGGACTGATCTACGAGCAGTACTTC.

There are a few counts of this clonotype. This CDR3 reads CASSLTGRVLTF. The CDR3 DNA sequence: TGCGCCAGCAGCTTAACAGGGAGGGTCCTGACTTTC. This chain joins TRBV5-1 and TRBJ2-6; D tentatively fits TRBD1 or TRBD2 (6 bases each). Trimming stripped 2 bases from V and 13 bases from J, with 10 bases between. The CDR3 loop spans 12 amino acids. Germline V CDR1 and CDR2: SGHRS, YFSETQ.

This chain connects TRBV15 to TRBJ2-3; D not certain. V lost 0 bases, J lost 4 bases, and 2 bases lay in between. This CDR3 is built from 12 residues. CDR1 is LNHNV and CDR2 is YYDKDF in the germline V gene (reference sequence). DNA of the CDR3: TGTGCCACCAGCAGAGACCCAGATACGCAGTATTTT. Protein: CATSRDPDTQYF.

This clonotype turned up a few times. The chain employs TRBV20-1 and TRBJ2-1, with TRBD2 matching 9 bases. The J segment lost 0 bases and the V segment lost 3 bases, leaving 6 bases of the junction unmatched. The CDR3 consists of 16 residues. Germline lookup yields CDR1 DFQATT and CDR2 SNEGSKA (reference sequence). The CDR3 here is CSARQTSGRSYNEQFF. The CDR3 coding sequence is TGCAGTGCTAGGCAGACTAGCGGACGCTCCTACAATGAGCAGTTCTTC.

V is TRBV5-1 and J is TRBJ2-1, with 8 bases matching TRBD2. This CDR3 contains 16 residues. The junction had 16 bases not matched to a gene; V was cut back by 5 bases and J by 9 bases. Germline CDR1 SGHRS, CDR2 YFSETQ. CDR3 DNA: TGCGCCAGCAGACCCCTAAGCGGGAGTAGCTCTCCTGAGCAGTTCTTC. Its translation: CASRPLSGSSSPEQFF.

V is TRBV6-5 and J is TRBJ1-1, with D hard to call. Trimming took off 0 bases at V and 1 base at J, with 9 bases between the two ends. This CDR3 has 15 residues. Germline V CDR1 and CDR2: MNHEY, SVGAGI. This CDR3 reads CASSYSGVSNTEAFF. In DNA, the CDR3 is TGTGCCAGCAGTTACTCTGGGGTTTCGAACACTGAAGCTTTCTTT.

In its sample, this clonotype was seen a few times. The chain carries TRBV30 and TRBJ2-1; D is uncertain. Germline V gene lookup returns CDR1 GTSNPN and CDR2 SVGIG (reference sequence). The V end was cut by 3 bases, the J end by 4 bases, with 4 bases between. The CDR3 runs 11 residues. CDR3 nucleotides: TGTGCCTGGAGCATTTACAATGAGCAGTTCTTC. Translated: CAWSIYNEQFF.

The chain carries TRBV24-1 and TRBJ2-2, with D perhaps matching TRBD1 (5 bases). The CDR3 consists of 17 residues. Looked up from germline, CDR1 is KGHDR and CDR2 is SFDVKD. V was trimmed by 4 bases and J by 1 base, leaving 15 bases between them. The CDR3 sequence is CATSESNRPKNTGELFF. The CDR3 DNA sequence: TGTGCCACCAGTGAGTCGAACAGGCCCAAGAACACCGGGGAGCTGTTTTTT.

The chain carries TRBV28 and TRBJ1-2, with TRBD1 matching over 7 bases. CDR1 is MDHEN, CDR2 SYDVKM, per germline. The length of the CDR3 is 14 residues. Unmatched junction bases numbered 10, after V lost 8 bases and J lost 4 bases. CDR3 in amino acids: CASRRQGGLYGYTF. CDR3 sequence (DNA): TGTGCCAGCCGACGGCAGGGGGGACTCTATGGCTACACCTTC.

This clonotype was observed a few times. J is TRBJ2-5 and V is TRBV6-1; 7 bases are a match to TRBD1. The CDR3 covers 13 residues. Germline-derived CDR1 and CDR2 are MNHNS and SASEGT. J was trimmed by 4 bases and V by 6 bases; bases with no gene match: 5. CDR3: CASSRRDRETQYF. In nucleotides, the CDR3 is TGTGCCAGCAGCCGCCGGGACAGAGAGACCCAGTACTTC.

In its sample, this clonotype was seen a few times. The V gene is TRBV3-1, the J gene TRBJ2-7, with a weak D call TRBD1 (7 bases). Germline loops: CDR1 LGHDT, CDR2 YNNKEL (reference sequence). This CDR3 has 15 amino acids. V lost 4 bases to trimming and J lost 6 bases, with 19 bases between them. In DNA form, the CDR3 reads TGTGCCAGCAGCCCCACGGGGGAAGGGGGCATCGAGCAGTACTTC. Translating it yields CASSPTGEGGIEQYF.

The chain links TRBV6-1 to TRBJ1-2; 7 bases line up with TRBD1. V was pared by 6 bases and J by 5 bases, with 9 bases of the junction left unmatched. The CDR3 length is 14 residues. Germline assignment: CDR1 MNHNS and CDR2 SASEGT. The CDR3 spells CASSNRGAGYGYTF. The CDR3, as DNA: TGTGCCAGCAGCAACAGGGGCGCGGGGTATGGCTACACCTTC.

The CDR3 region is CASSDSKDSRETQYF. DNA of the CDR3: TGTGCCAGCAGTGATTCTAAGGACAGCAGAGAGACCCAGTACTTC. V and J are TRBV25-1 and TRBJ2-5; D might be TRBD1 (6 bases). V was trimmed by 3 bases and J by 4 bases, leaving 15 bases between them. The CDR3 sequence is 15 residues long. CDR1 is MGHDK and CDR2 is SYGVNS in the germline V gene. Full variable domain (remainder filled in from reference TRBV25-1 and TRBJ2-5): EADIYQTPRYLVIGTGKKITLECSQTMGHDKMYWYQQDPGMELHLIHYSYGVNSTEKGDLSSESTVSRIRTEHFPLTLESARPSHTSQYLCASSDSKDSRETQYFGPGTRLLVL.

V and J are TRBV3-1 and TRBJ2-1; TRBD2 aligns across 11 bases. CDR1 LGHDT and CDR2 YNNKEL come from the germline V gene (reference sequence). The CDR3 sequence is 13 residues long. The J segment lost 14 bases and the V segment lost 0 bases, leaving 3 bases of the junction unmatched. The CDR3 region has the DNA TGTGCCAGCAGCCAAGATAGCGGGAGGGCCAAGTTCTTC. Its protein product is CASSQDSGRAKFF.

This clonotype was recorded a few times. V and J are TRBV4-2 and TRBJ2-1; TRBD2 matches at 14 bases. CDR3 length: 17 amino acids. The germline gives CDR1 LGHNA, CDR2 YNFKEQ. The junction had 7 bases not matched to a gene; V was cut back by 0 bases and J by 9 bases. The CDR3 region has the DNA TGTGCCAGCAGCCAAGACGTGGGACTAGCGGGAGCAGGTGAGCAGTTCTTC. This codes for CASSQDVGLAGAGEQFF.

This clonotype was seen more than once but under ten times. V gene TRBV29-1 combines with J gene TRBJ2-7; D possibly corresponds to TRBD1 (6 bases). Germline lookup yields CDR1 SQVTM and CDR2 ANQGSEA. This CDR3 is built from 13 residues. V was clipped by 5 bases and J by 1 base, with 12 bases between them. The CDR3 DNA reads as TGCAGCGTTACGGGACACGGATCCTACGAGCAGTACTTC. It translates to CSVTGHGSYEQYF.

The chain links TRBV15 to TRBJ2-7, with D possibly being TRBD1 or TRBD2 (5 bases each). CDR3 size: 14 residues. Trimming took off 0 bases at V and 3 bases at J, with 9 bases between the two ends. Per germline, CDR1 LNHNV and CDR2 YYDKDF (reference sequence). This chain's CDR3 is CATSRDLGVYEQYF. The DNA of the CDR3 is TGTGCCACCAGCAGAGATCTGGGGGTCTACGAGCAGTACTTC.

The J gene is TRBJ1-1, the V gene TRBV20-1; possible D gene TRBD1, 6 bases. The CDR3 totals 12 residues. Trimming removed 0 bases from V and 11 bases from J, with 13 bases in between. Looked up from germline, CDR1 is DFQATT and CDR2 is SNEGSKA (reference sequence). Written as DNA, the CDR3 is TGCAGTGCTAGAGATGGTCCAGGGGAGGCTTTCTTT. Residues: CSARDGPGEAFF.

This clonotype was detected a few times. V and J are TRBV18 and TRBJ1-5; TRBD1 agrees at 8 bases. J lost 7 bases, V lost 3 bases, and 8 bases had no gene match. CDR1 is KGHSH and CDR2 is LQKENI in the germline V gene. The CDR3 spans 15 residues. The CDR3 nucleotides are TGTGCCAGCTCACCTGGCCCCGGACAGGGACAGCCCCAGCATTTT. Translated, it gives CASSPGPGQGQPQHF.

This clonotype was found a few times. Here the CDR3 DNA reads TGTGCCAGCTCACCGGCAGGGTCTACGGATGAGCAGTTCTTC. The encoded protein is CASSPAGSTDEQFF. The chain recombines TRBV18 with TRBJ2-1; possibly TRBD1 for D (5 bases). CDR3 length equals 14 residues. V lost 3 bases, J lost 8 bases, and 14 bases lay in between. CDR1 KGHSH and CDR2 LQKENI come from the germline V gene.

This clonotype was counted only a few times. One end of the junction is discordant with germline, which a read error may explain. The chain joins TRBV12-3 or TRBV12-4 to TRBJ2-5; 9 bases are a match to TRBD2. The CDR3 runs to 13 residues. The CDR3 DNA reads as TGTGCCAGCAGTATAGCGGGAGTGGAGACCCAGTACTTC. Protein: CASSIAGVETQYF.

In its sample, this clonotype was seen a few times. The chain joins TRBV12-3 or TRBV12-4 to TRBJ2-2, with 8 positions matching TRBD1. The V gene end was trimmed by 3 bases and the J gene end by 4 bases; junction bases not matched to a gene: 10. This CDR3 has 17 amino acids. CDR3 sequence (DNA): TGTGCCAGCAGTTTCGGACAGGGTTTTTTCGGCACCGGGGAGCTGTTTTTT. Protein: CASSFGQGFFGTGELFF.